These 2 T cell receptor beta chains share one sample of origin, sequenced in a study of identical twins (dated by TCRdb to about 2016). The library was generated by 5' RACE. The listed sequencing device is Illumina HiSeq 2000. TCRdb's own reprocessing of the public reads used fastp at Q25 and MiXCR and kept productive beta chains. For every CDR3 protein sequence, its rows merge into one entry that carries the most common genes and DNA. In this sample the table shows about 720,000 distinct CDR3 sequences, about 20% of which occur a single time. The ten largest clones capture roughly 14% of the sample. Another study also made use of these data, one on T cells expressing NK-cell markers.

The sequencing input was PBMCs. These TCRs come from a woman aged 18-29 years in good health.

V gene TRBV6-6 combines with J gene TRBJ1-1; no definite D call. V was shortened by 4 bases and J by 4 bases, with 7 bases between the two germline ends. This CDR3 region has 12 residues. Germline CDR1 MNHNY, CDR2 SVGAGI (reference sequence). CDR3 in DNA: TGTGCCAGCAGTTCGGTATCCACTGAAGCTTTCTTT. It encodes CASSSVSTEAFF.

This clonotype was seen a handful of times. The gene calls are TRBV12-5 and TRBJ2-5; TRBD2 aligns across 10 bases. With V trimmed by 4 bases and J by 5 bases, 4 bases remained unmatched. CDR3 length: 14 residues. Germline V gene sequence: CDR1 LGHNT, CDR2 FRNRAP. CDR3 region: CASGSSGGGETQYF. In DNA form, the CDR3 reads TGTGCTAGTGGTTCTAGCGGGGGTGGCGAGACCCAGTACTTC. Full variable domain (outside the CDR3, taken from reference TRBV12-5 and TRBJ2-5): DARVTQTPRHKVTEMGQEVTMRCQPILGHNTVFWYRQTMMQGLELLAYFRNRAPLDDSGMPKDRFSAEMPDATLATLKIQPSEPRDSAVYFCASGSSGGGETQYFGPGTRLLVL.